What follows describes a single T cell receptor (beta chain). As yet, its antigen is unknown. This specimen comes from a study of cytomegalovirus exposure and HLA in healthy donors. Study in general: Inside one of the first data releases sat about 85 million unique TCRs taken from HLA-typed donors.

The germline V gene has CDR1 MNHNS and CDR2 SASEGT. The CDR3 has 14 residues. V dropped 11 bases and J dropped 0; count of bases not matched to a gene: 9. Study findings and constraints: When a later analysis compared HLA-associated TCR beta chains with equally common others, the HLA-associated chains turned out to be more clonally expanded and to have lower generation probabilities.

13 Jbeta primers and 60 Vbeta primers were used for the PCR. Generated by immunoSEQ multiplex PCR, the TCRdb table keeps only in-frame clones and is missing some. Seen here are about 180,000 clones, 70% to 80% observed once, and the top ten hold 2.9%. This TCR derives from a male donor in good health and CMV-seronegative. This rearrangement joins TRBV6-1 to TRBJ1-1, with 7 bases identical to TRBD1. The sequenced sample was PBMCs. Here the CDR3 reads CAAWDSFMNTEAFF. As DNA, the CDR3 is TGTGCCGCATGGGACAGCTTCATGAACACTGAAGCTTTCTTT.